A selection of T cell receptor beta chains follows, all from one sample in a study of T cell responses to AZD1222 COVID-19 vaccine. Here immunoSEQ multiplex PCR was the method, and the copy in TCRdb shows in-frame clones only, minus some. The repertoire has approximately 150,000 clones, 92% of them found once; the top ten carry about 3.3%. The source material was peripheral blood, sampled 28 days after the second AZD1222 dose. These receptors were collected from an adult who received the AZD1222 COVID-19 vaccine. The CDR3 runs from the conserved cysteine through the conserved F or W. The D gene is left open where the match is weak. The size of a clone is reported for some rows only, either as once, few or many, or as a class for expanded clones.

abundance: -; d_gene: -; v_gene: TRBV5-6; j_gene: TRBJ2-2; CDR3aa: CASSFKGSGELFF; CDR3nt: TGTGCCAGCAGCTTTAAAGGTTCCGGGGAGCTGTTTTTT
abundance: -; d_gene: -; v_gene: TRBV19; j_gene: TRBJ2-2; CDR3aa: CASRGSNTGELFF; CDR3nt: TGTGCCAGTAGAGGTAGTAACACCGGGGAGCTGTTTTTT
abundance: -; d_gene: TRBD1; v_gene: TRBV5-1; j_gene: TRBJ1-1; CDR3aa: CASSLTGGRSEAFF; CDR3nt: TGCGCCAGCAGCTTGACAGGGGGGAGGTCTGAAGCTTTCTTT
abundance: -; d_gene: -; v_gene: TRBV5-1; j_gene: TRBJ2-7; CDR3aa: CASSQLGEQYF; CDR3nt: TGCGCCAGCAGCCAGCTCGGGGAGCAGTACTTC
abundance: -; d_gene: TRBD1; v_gene: TRBV19; j_gene: TRBJ2-7; CDR3aa: CATSDRERAQYF; CDR3nt: TGTGCCACATCAGACAGGGAGAGAGCGCAGTACTTC
abundance: -; d_gene: TRBD1; v_gene: TRBV28; j_gene: TRBJ1-4; CDR3aa: CASSPWGRGDVSEKLFF; CDR3nt: TGTGCCAGCAGCCCTTGGGGCAGGGGGGATGTTAGTGAAAAACTGTTTTTT
abundance: -; d_gene: -; v_gene: TRBV20-1; j_gene: TRBJ2-7; CDR3aa: CSASRPGAYEQYF; CDR3nt: TGCAGTGCTAGTCGGCCGGGAGCCTACGAGCAGTACTTC
abundance: -; d_gene: -; v_gene: TRBV2; j_gene: TRBJ1-1; CDR3aa: CASSGDVGAEAFF; CDR3nt: TGTGCCTCAAGCGGGGACGTTGGGGCTGAAGCTTTCTTT
abundance: -; d_gene: -; v_gene: TRBV7-2; j_gene: TRBJ2-7; CDR3aa: CASSLGSSVRDYEQYF; CDR3nt: TGTGCCAGCAGCTTAGGTTCTAGCGTCCGTGACTACGAGCAGTACTTC
abundance: -; d_gene: -; v_gene: TRBV30; j_gene: TRBJ2-7; CDR3aa: CAWSWGGGPSYEQYF; CDR3nt: TGTGCCTGGAGTTGGGGGGGCGGGCCCTCCTACGAGCAGTACTTC
abundance: -; d_gene: -; v_gene: TRBV5-1; j_gene: TRBJ2-7; CDR3aa: CASSLDRPAHEQYF; CDR3nt: TGCGCCAGCAGCTTGGACAGACCCGCCCACGAGCAGTACTTC
abundance: -; d_gene: -; v_gene: TRBV2; j_gene: TRBJ2-2; CDR3aa: CASSEALWLNTGELFF; CDR3nt: TGTGCCAGCAGTGAAGCGCTTTGGTTGAACACCGGGGAGCTGTTTTTT
abundance: -; d_gene: -; v_gene: TRBV10-3; j_gene: TRBJ1-2; CDR3aa: CAISEPTDLNYGYTF; CDR3nt: TGTGCCATCAGTGAACCGACAGACCTTAACTATGGCTACACCTTC
abundance: -; d_gene: -; v_gene: TRBV30; j_gene: TRBJ1-3; CDR3aa: CAWSGGPAGNTIYF; CDR3nt: TGTGCCTGGAGTGGGGGACCCGCTGGAAACACCATATATTTT
abundance: -; d_gene: -; v_gene: TRBV5-8; j_gene: TRBJ1-1; CDR3aa: CASSRDRLAAMNTEAFF; CDR3nt: TGTGCCAGCAGCCGAGACAGGCTCGCGGCTATGAACACTGAAGCTTTCTTT
abundance: -; d_gene: TRBD1; v_gene: TRBV13; j_gene: TRBJ2-2; CDR3aa: CASSPGQGRGELFF; CDR3nt: TGTGCCAGCAGCCCAGGACAGGGGAGAGGGGAGCTGTTTTTT
abundance: -; d_gene: TRBD1; v_gene: TRBV7-2; j_gene: TRBJ2-7; CDR3aa: CASSRGRTGNYEQYF; CDR3nt: TGTGCCAGCAGCCGCGGAAGGACAGGGAACTACGAGCAGTACTTC
abundance: -; d_gene: TRBD2; v_gene: TRBV7-6; j_gene: TRBJ2-1; CDR3aa: CASSLRIGGILAGPYNEQFF; CDR3nt: TGTGCCAGCAGCTTAAGGATCGGCGGGATACTAGCGGGGCCCTACAATGAGCAGTTCTTC
abundance: -; d_gene: -; v_gene: TRBV5-1; j_gene: TRBJ2-5; CDR3aa: CASSLSTGGETQYF; CDR3nt: TGCGCCAGCAGCCTATCGACAGGCGGAGAGACCCAGTACTTC
abundance: -; d_gene: -; v_gene: TRBV20-1; j_gene: TRBJ2-3; CDR3aa: CSARGGDTQYF; CDR3nt: TGCAGTGCTAGAGGAGGAGATACGCAGTATTTT
abundance: once; d_gene: TRBD1; v_gene: TRBV6-4; j_gene: TRBJ1-2; CDR3aa: CASSPGQESYGYTF; CDR3nt: TGTGCCAGCAGTCCCGGACAGGAGAGCTATGGCTACACCTTC
abundance: -; d_gene: TRBD1; v_gene: TRBV5-5; j_gene: TRBJ1-2; CDR3aa: CASSLVRGLAPGRFHGYTF; CDR3nt: TGTGCCAGCAGCTTGGTGAGGGGGCTGGCGCCCGGCAGGTTCCATGGCTACACCTTC
abundance: -; d_gene: -; v_gene: TRBV27; j_gene: TRBJ2-7; CDR3aa: CASSKTGSGSYEQYF; CDR3nt: TGTGCCAGCAGTAAAACAGGGTCAGGGTCCTACGAGCAGTACTTC
abundance: -; d_gene: -; v_gene: TRBV27; j_gene: TRBJ2-5; CDR3aa: CASSLWAGYLETQYF; CDR3nt: TGTGCCAGCAGTTTATGGGCCGGTTATTTGGAGACCCAGTACTTC
abundance: -; d_gene: -; v_gene: TRBV4-1; j_gene: TRBJ2-7; CDR3aa: CASSQVGVEQYF; CDR3nt: TGCGCCAGCAGCCAAGTTGGGGTAGAGCAGTACTTC
abundance: -; d_gene: -; v_gene: TRBV7-9; j_gene: TRBJ1-2; CDR3aa: CASSAMGSDGYTF; CDR3nt: TGTGCCAGCAGCGCCATGGGGTCGGATGGCTACACCTTC
abundance: -; d_gene: -; v_gene: TRBV3-1/TRBV3-2; j_gene: TRBJ2-7; CDR3aa: CASSQLPRPGSSYEQYF; CDR3nt: TGTGCCAGCAGCCAACTCCCCAGACCCGGTTCCTCCTACGAGCAGTACTTC
abundance: once; d_gene: TRBD2; v_gene: TRBV15; j_gene: TRBJ2-1; CDR3aa: CATSREGTSRGDEQFF; CDR3nt: TGTGCCACCAGCAGAGAAGGGACTAGCCGGGGGGATGAGCAGTTCTTC
abundance: -; d_gene: TRBD1; v_gene: TRBV5-1; j_gene: TRBJ2-5; CDR3aa: CASSLSDRFGTQYF; CDR3nt: TGCGCCAGCAGCTTGTCGGACAGGTTTGGGACCCAGTACTTC
abundance: -; d_gene: TRBD1; v_gene: TRBV24-1; j_gene: TRBJ2-4; CDR3aa: CATSASGTGDIQYF; CDR3nt: TGTGCCACCAGTGCGTCCGGGACAGGGGACATTCAGTACTTC
abundance: -; d_gene: -; v_gene: TRBV5-6; j_gene: TRBJ2-3; CDR3aa: CASSLPQGSADTQYF; CDR3nt: TGTGCCAGCAGCTTGCCTCAGGGTAGCGCAGATACGCAGTATTTT
abundance: -; d_gene: -; v_gene: TRBV5-1; j_gene: TRBJ1-4; CDR3aa: CASSLTVNNEKLFF; CDR3nt: TGCGCCAGCAGCTTGACCGTTAATAATGAAAAACTGTTTTTT
abundance: -; d_gene: -; v_gene: TRBV11-2; j_gene: TRBJ2-7; CDR3aa: CASSLGSAAYEQYF; CDR3nt: TGTGCCAGCAGCTTAGGTAGCGCAGCCTACGAGCAGTACTTC
abundance: -; d_gene: -; v_gene: TRBV2; j_gene: TRBJ2-7; CDR3aa: CASRGDDYEQYF; CDR3nt: TGTGCCAGCAGGGGCGATGACTACGAGCAGTACTTC
abundance: -; d_gene: -; v_gene: TRBV11-3; j_gene: TRBJ2-2; CDR3aa: CASSLGGGTGELFF; CDR3nt: TGTGCCAGCAGCTTAGGGGGCGGTACCGGGGAGCTGTTTTTT
abundance: -; d_gene: -; v_gene: TRBV19; j_gene: TRBJ1-1; CDR3aa: CASSLWGSLNTEAFF; CDR3nt: TGTGCCAGTAGTCTATGGGGCAGCTTGAACACTGAAGCTTTCTTT
abundance: -; d_gene: -; v_gene: TRBV29-1; j_gene: TRBJ1-2; CDR3aa: CSVSRGGSSGYTF; CDR3nt: TGCAGCGTGAGCCGGGGGGGATCCAGTGGCTACACCTTC
abundance: medium-sized; d_gene: TRBD2; v_gene: TRBV4-3; j_gene: TRBJ2-1; CDR3aa: CASSLWTSHNEQFF; CDR3nt: TGCGCCAGCAGCCTTTGGACTAGCCACAATGAGCAGTTCTTC
abundance: -; d_gene: -; v_gene: TRBV28; j_gene: TRBJ2-7; CDR3aa: CASRSPGSSYEQYF; CDR3nt: TGTGCCAGCAGAAGTCCGGGGAGCTCCTACGAGCAGTACTTC
abundance: -; d_gene: TRBD1; v_gene: TRBV3-1/TRBV3-2; j_gene: TRBJ2-7; CDR3aa: CASSHDRGNYEQYF; CDR3nt: TGTGCCAGCAGCCACGACAGGGGTAACTACGAGCAGTACTTC
abundance: -; d_gene: -; v_gene: TRBV19; j_gene: TRBJ2-1; CDR3aa: CASSIPGQGEEQFF; CDR3nt: TGTGCCAGTAGTATACCCGGGCAGGGCGAGGAGCAGTTCTTC
abundance: -; d_gene: -; v_gene: TRBV3-1/TRBV3-2; j_gene: TRBJ1-6; CDR3aa: CASGVGATHINSPLHF; CDR3nt: TGTGCCAGTGGGGTAGGGGCGACACATATTAATTCACCCCTCCACTTT
abundance: -; d_gene: TRBD2; v_gene: TRBV30; j_gene: TRBJ2-7; CDR3aa: CAWSETSGMSYEQYF; CDR3nt: TGTGCCTGGAGTGAGACTAGCGGGATGTCCTACGAGCAGTACTTC
abundance: -; d_gene: -; v_gene: TRBV19; j_gene: TRBJ1-5; CDR3aa: CASSIVRGLGQPQHF; CDR3nt: TGTGCCAGTAGTATAGTTAGAGGGCTCGGTCAGCCCCAGCATTTT
abundance: -; d_gene: TRBD1; v_gene: TRBV19; j_gene: TRBJ1-1; CDR3aa: CASSKTGSGTEAFF; CDR3nt: TGTGCCAGTAGTAAGACAGGGAGTGGCACTGAAGCTTTCTTT
abundance: -; d_gene: TRBD1; v_gene: TRBV4-1; j_gene: TRBJ2-1; CDR3aa: CASSLLPGQGSDEQFF; CDR3nt: TGCGCCAGCAGCCTCCTCCCTGGACAGGGGAGCGATGAGCAGTTCTTC
abundance: once; d_gene: -; v_gene: TRBV10-3; j_gene: TRBJ1-1; CDR3aa: CAISGPLQGLNTEAFF; CDR3nt: TGTGCCATCAGTGGCCCATTACAGGGCCTGAACACTGAAGCTTTCTTT
abundance: -; d_gene: -; v_gene: TRBV7-9; j_gene: TRBJ1-2; CDR3aa: CASSLGDKRYGYTF; CDR3nt: TGTGCCAGCAGCTTAGGGGACAAGCGCTATGGCTACACCTTC
abundance: -; d_gene: TRBD2; v_gene: TRBV9; j_gene: TRBJ2-6; CDR3aa: CASSLLGTRAGANVLTF; CDR3nt: TGTGCCAGCAGCCTCCTAGGGACTAGAGCTGGGGCCAACGTCCTGACTTTC
abundance: -; d_gene: -; v_gene: TRBV21-1; j_gene: TRBJ1-2; CDR3aa: CASSITGQYYGYTF; CDR3nt: TGTGCCAGCAGCATAACGGGACAGTACTATGGCTACACCTTC
abundance: -; d_gene: TRBD1; v_gene: TRBV2; j_gene: TRBJ1-1; CDR3aa: CASSGTGGIITEAFF; CDR3nt: TGTGCCAGCAGTGGGACAGGGGGCATTATCACTGAAGCTTTCTTT
abundance: -; d_gene: TRBD2; v_gene: TRBV24-1; j_gene: TRBJ2-3; CDR3aa: CATSDRGLAVDTQYF; CDR3nt: TGTGCCACCAGTGACCGCGGACTAGCGGTAGATACGCAGTATTTT